This TCR beta chain was retrieved from a study of somatic mutations in cytotoxic T cells in rheumatoid arthritis. Notes on this clone: Its antigen is unidentified.

Regarding the study as a whole: The antigen targets of the expanded CD8+ clones lacked identification. The largest CD8+ clone made up over 20% of CD8+ cells in about an eighth of the roughly 60 patients. The study found no significant difference in CD8+ T-cell clonality between rheumatoid arthritis patients and age-matched healthy controls.

TCRdb's copy holds only in-frame clones and misses some; the assay was immunoSEQ multiplex PCR. The data show some 26,000 clones, with over 80% seen just once and 5.2% held by the top ten. The germline gives CDR1 SGDLS, CDR2 YYNGEE. This CDR3 region has 13 residues. V was pared by 0 bases and J by 0 bases, with 1 base between. The TCR sequence derives from a man aged 50 to 59 in good health. V gene TRBV9 combines with J gene TRBJ2-1; unclear D gene. The specimen sequenced was CD8+ T cells sorted from blood. As DNA, the CDR3 is TGTGCCAGCAGCGTAGCCTCCTACAATGAGCAGTTCTTC. Encoded protein: CASSVASYNEQFF.